Included here is one TCR beta chain sequence, with context. This clone was found a few times. Its antigen target is currently unknown. No base quality information exists; no much larger clone differs at one position. The sample belongs to a study of shared clonotypes between healthy human individuals (dated by TCRdb to between 2020 and 2021). Regarding the complete study: The cohort comprised a couple of women and a few men aged 18 to 49 years. To estimate repertoire size and how much clonotype sharing occurs between individuals, the study deeply sequenced the blood TCR repertoires of five healthy adults. For each donor, CD4 naive and CD4 memory were each run on three plates, CD8 naive on two plates, and CD8 memory on one plate. Different laboratories and diverse techniques were used to prepare libraries and sequence TCR repertoires, to increase sequencing depth and limit assay-specific biases. Leukapheresis yielded between about 0.85 and 10 billion PBMCs per donor.

Looking up the germline V gene yields CDR1 SGHAT and CDR2 FQNNGV. Spanning cysteine to phenylalanine, the CDR3 consists of 19 amino acids. The entry retains the CDR3 DNA only, 57 bases that are in frame from base 1. V is cut by 5 bases and J by 2 bases, and the space between the germline ends is 27 bases. CD8 naive samples were obtained by positive selection for CCR7 among CD45RO-negative cells, yielding a CD45RA+CCR7+ population from which TemRA cells were excluded. Donors were healthy HIV-negative adults with no recently reported acute infections or vaccinations. Every donor was a Caucasian adult living in Nashville, Tennessee, USA. Blood was obtained by leukapheresis, after which PBMCs were separated by Ficoll-Histopaque density gradient centrifugation and cryopreserved in liquid nitrogen vapor phase. Purity and quantity of every magnetically sorted T cell population were checked by analytical flow cytometry. Each sorted fraction had its genomic DNA isolated and then quantified by UV absorbance on a Nanodrop 2000c.

Overall study outcomes, separate from this receptor: Estimated clonotype richness was generally larger for naive than for memory subsets. Sampling was restricted to blood, and TCR repertoires in tissue are likely to differ from TCR repertoires in blood. Approximately 5% of naive CD4, around 3.5% of naive CD8, roughly 2.5% of memory CD4, and approximately 0.4% of memory CD8 clonotypes were shared across a few donors. Pairwise subsampling led to the expectation that sequencing depth would affect the degree of clonotype sharing among donors. Compared with non-shared clonotypes, the clonotypes found in all four sorted-subset donors had higher generation probabilities. The small number of donors limited the genetic and exposure-history diversity represented. Even with the large sequencing depth, rarefaction of the sorted-subset datasets indicated that sequencing was incomplete.

TCR CDR3 regions were amplified from genomic DNA by multiplex PCR using the deep immunoSEQ assay. Genomic DNA extracted from each cell subset was distributed evenly over all wells of several immunoSEQ 96-well plates, and each plate served as one replicate. Each replicate PCR for sorted subsets received about 200 ng genomic DNA, equal to some 32,000 T cell genomes. Purified libraries were measured with a Qubit 3.0 fluorometer, size-checked on a Bioanalyzer 2100, and measured again with the KAPA Library Quantification kit. A separate single-read 150-cycle Illumina NextSeq 550 flow cell was used to sequence each immunoSEQ 96-well plate. Concerning the study's data processing: Because the immunoSEQ output held only junctional sequences and lacked quality scores, the filtering could not match the filtering applied to full-length reads. To assign V/J genes and CDR3, sequences were annotated against IMGT germline references using PyIR, a Python wrapper for IgBLAST v1.9. Reads with weak V/J assignments (E-value above 1e-6), missing CDR3, stop codons, out-of-frame junctions, or ambiguous translated residues were removed. V3J clonotypes were defined by identical inferred V gene, J gene, and CDR3 amino acid sequence. Percentage overlap between repertoires was computed as shared unique clonotypes divided by the size of the smaller repertoire. Richness of each repertoire was evaluated using RTK rarefaction, the Chao1 estimator, and Recon v2.1 estimates of unobserved clonotypes. OLGA was used to compute generation probabilities for all TCRbeta clonotypes that the gDNA method yielded from four donors. TCRdb re-hosts the immuneACCESS table, in-frame sequences only. Its copies lack some clones; in the studies checked, an unresolved V gene accounts for under half of them, and the cause for the rest is not known. Clone size and V and J calls were adopted from that table, with D and trimming inferred from the DNA. The sample data list roughly 890,000 clones, and roughly 92% of these were observed just once. Jointly, the top ten make up 24% of the sample.

This TCR was sampled from a man aged 25-40 years in good health. This chain is built from TRBV11-2 and TRBJ2-5, with a tentative D gene TRBD1 over 6 matching bases. Material: naive CD8+ T cells sorted from blood. The sample's cell subset or site label is to be understood as: CD45RA+CCR7+. The CDR3 amino acid sequence is: CASSTRPPGQRHKQETQYF. DNA sequence: TGTGCCAGCAGCACTCGTCCACCGGGACAACGCCATAAACAAGAGACCCAGTACTTC.